Each of the 5 T cell receptor beta chains below was sequenced from the same sample in a study of regulatory T cells in long-lasting Graves disease. The authors built TCR beta libraries using iRepertoire HTBI primers and Arm-PCR of CDR3 regions. TCRdb used MiXCR to reprocess the multiplex PCR reads, holding one entry per CDR3 protein. The sample holds about 400,000 distinct CDR3 sequences, roughly 20% seen once. Sample time point: persistent/refractory GD, antithyroid drugs over 5 years with positive TRAb. The TCR library was made from RNA extracted from PBMCs. The sample in question was peripheral blood mononuclear cells (PBMCs), obtained when the disease was refractory, from a patient treated with antithyroid drugs. The receptors were sampled from a female donor with Graves disease.

V gene TRBV19 combines with J gene TRBJ1-1; a weak D match, TRBD1 (5 bases). V gave up 3 bases and J gave up 1 base, with 9 bases separating them. The CDR3 is 14 amino acids. Germline V CDR1 and CDR2: LNHDA, SQIVND (reference sequence). This chain's CDR3 is CASSINTGNTEAFF. CDR3 coding DNA: TGTGCCAGTAGTATCAACACAGGGAACACTGAAGCTTTCTTT. The full variable domain, completed using reference TRBV19 and TRBJ1-1, is DGGITQSPKYLFRKEGQNVTLSCEQNLNHDAMYWYRQDPGQGLRLIYYSQIVNDFQKGDIAEGYSVSREKKESFPLTVTSAQKNPTAFYLCASSINTGNTEAFFGQGTRLTVV.

In this sample, this clonotype turned up many times. The gene calls are TRBV30 and TRBJ1-4; possibly TRBD1 for D (6 bases). The germline gives CDR1 GTSNPN, CDR2 SVGIG (reference sequence). This CDR3 has 14 residues. Deletions cut 1 base from V and 7 bases from J, with 13 bases between. In DNA, the CDR3 is TGTGCCTGGAGTGAGAAGGGGGGGACTGAAAAACTGTTTTTT. Translation gives CAWSEKGGTEKLFF. Drawing the rest from reference TRBV30 and TRBJ1-4, the complete variable domain is SQTIHQWPATLVQPVGSPLSLECTVEGTSNPNLYWYRQAAGRGLQLLFYSVGIGQISSEVPQNLSASRPQDRQFILSSKKLLLSDSGFYLCAWSEKGGTEKLFFGSGTQLSVL.

In this sample, this clonotype turned up a few times. CDR3 loop: CASGRGSIEQYF. In nucleotides, the CDR3 is TGTGCCAGCGGCAGGGGAAGCATCGAGCAGTACTTC. The rearrangement joins TRBV6-2 or TRBV6-3 to TRBJ2-7; TRBD1 might be the D (6 bases). Trimming stripped 8 bases from V and 6 bases from J, with 14 bases between. Germline CDR1 and CDR2: MNHEY and SVGEGT. The CDR3 extends over 12 amino acids.

This clonotype was found many times. The chain joins TRBV7-2 to TRBJ2-5; no reliable D call. The CDR3 is 12 amino acids. The ends were cut back, 1 base at V and 5 bases at J, with 5 bases in the middle. The germline gives CDR1 SGHTA, CDR2 FQGNSA. The CDR3 region has the DNA TGTGCCAGCAGCTTAGTATTTGAGACCCAGTACTTC. It yields the protein CASSLVFETQYF.

The V and J genes are TRBV13 and TRBJ1-3, with D unclear. Germline V gene data show CDR1 as PRHDT and CDR2 as FYEKMQ (reference sequence). This CDR3 is built from 11 residues. V was pared by 3 bases and J by 8 bases, with 5 bases between. The CDR3 region is CASSFSDTIYF. Written as DNA, the CDR3 is TGTGCCAGCAGCTTCTCAGACACCATATATTTT.